This is a list of T cell receptor beta chains from one sample in a study of blood T cell repertoires in COVID-19. The assay was immunoSEQ multiplex PCR, and TCRdb's table has in-frame clones only and misses some. The sample has approximately 54,000 clones; roughly 84% are singletons. Source material: peripheral blood. These receptors all stem from an older man with active COVID-19. The CDR3 runs from the conserved cysteine through the conserved F or W. The order of the fields is V gene, J gene, D gene, CDR3 protein. A D gene is named only where the DNA matches it firmly.

TRBV9	TRBJ2-1	-	CASSSPPFRGADNEQFF
TRBV6-6	TRBJ1-4	TRBD1	CASSPTQTGSPRLFF
TRBV5-4	TRBJ2-1	-	CASSLGGRGGEQFF
TRBV11-2	TRBJ2-7	TRBD1	CASSHGTGENEQYF
TRBV5-6	TRBJ2-3	TRBD2	CASSSPGLAGPAAQYF
TRBV19	TRBJ2-1	TRBD2	CASSITRLAGPLSSYNEQFF
TRBV4-3	TRBJ2-1	-	CASSQAGGPNSGEQFF
TRBV19	TRBJ2-3	-	CASNEGDRGTQYF
TRBV13	TRBJ2-7	TRBD1	CASSLGGTEELF
TRBV7-2	TRBJ2-7	TRBD1	CASSLSPDRGFSYEQYF
TRBV9	TRBJ2-3	TRBD1	CASRGQMSTDTQYF
TRBV4-2	TRBJ1-6	TRBD1	CASSQDWGRQGLGSPLHF
TRBV11-2	TRBJ1-1	-	CASSLGEGAEAFF
TRBV3-1/TRBV3-2	TRBJ1-3	TRBD1	CASSPTGTDSGNTIYF
TRBV14	TRBJ1-2	-	CASSPIDGWRGYTF
TRBV28	TRBJ2-4	-	CASSLTLKGGVLAKNIQYF
TRBV3-1/TRBV3-2	TRBJ2-1	-	CASSHLASSYNEQFF
TRBV18	TRBJ2-5	-	CASSRGRVQETQYF
TRBV20-1	TRBJ2-5	TRBD2	CSASDWTSRIGETQYF
TRBV6-6	TRBJ1-5	-	CASTLRSGGSNQPQHF
TRBV12-3/TRBV12-4	TRBJ2-1	-	CATAGLSYNEQFF
TRBV10-3	TRBJ2-2	-	CAISEFSGLRNTGELFF
TRBV12-3/TRBV12-4	TRBJ1-6	-	CATGGTGDSPLHF
TRBV28	TRBJ1-3	-	CASSSNPSAGNTIYF
TRBV5-1	TRBJ2-7	TRBD2	CASQLAGVYEQYF
TRBV6-1	TRBJ2-2	TRBD1	CASSEPGQGAGELFF
TRBV14	TRBJ1-4	-	CASSQLRRTARTNEKLFF
TRBV13	TRBJ2-1	-	CASSLGSAYNEQFF
TRBV5-1	TRBJ2-2	TRBD2	CASSRRTSGGTGELFF
TRBV11-2	TRBJ1-3	-	CASSLALDTSGNTIYF
TRBV28	TRBJ1-6	TRBD1	CASTPGTAYNSPLHF
TRBV19	TRBJ2-3	TRBD2	CASSPISLAGFTDTQYF
TRBV19	TRBJ1-4	-	CASSSGTPASEKLFF
TRBV19	TRBJ2-5	-	CASGGGGGVGYLRETQYF
TRBV25-1	TRBJ1-5	-	CASRGDFNQPQHF
TRBV5-1	TRBJ2-1	-	CASSVDQASYNEQFF
TRBV6-2/TRBV6-3	TRBJ1-6	-	CASSYSGNSPLHF
TRBV29-1	TRBJ2-7	TRBD2	CSVGVAGVYYEQYF
TRBV3-1/TRBV3-2	TRBJ1-3	TRBD1	CASSQRRDSRSGNTIYF
TRBV7-3	TRBJ2-3	TRBD1	CASSLGTGVADTQYF
TRBV30	TRBJ1-1	-	CAWAKTGNTEAFF
TRBV5-6	TRBJ2-2	-	CASSLKLGHTGELFF
TRBV30	TRBJ2-7	-	CAWSLSRASYEQYF
TRBV7-2	TRBJ2-5	-	CASSLDSQETQYF
TRBV24-1	TRBJ2-1	TRBD1	CATSTGGNEQFF
TRBV7-9	TRBJ2-2	TRBD2	CASSQLAGNTGELFF
TRBV14	TRBJ2-7	-	CASSQSGTTNNEQYF
TRBV6-2/TRBV6-3	TRBJ1-4	TRBD1	CASSRTTGEKLFF